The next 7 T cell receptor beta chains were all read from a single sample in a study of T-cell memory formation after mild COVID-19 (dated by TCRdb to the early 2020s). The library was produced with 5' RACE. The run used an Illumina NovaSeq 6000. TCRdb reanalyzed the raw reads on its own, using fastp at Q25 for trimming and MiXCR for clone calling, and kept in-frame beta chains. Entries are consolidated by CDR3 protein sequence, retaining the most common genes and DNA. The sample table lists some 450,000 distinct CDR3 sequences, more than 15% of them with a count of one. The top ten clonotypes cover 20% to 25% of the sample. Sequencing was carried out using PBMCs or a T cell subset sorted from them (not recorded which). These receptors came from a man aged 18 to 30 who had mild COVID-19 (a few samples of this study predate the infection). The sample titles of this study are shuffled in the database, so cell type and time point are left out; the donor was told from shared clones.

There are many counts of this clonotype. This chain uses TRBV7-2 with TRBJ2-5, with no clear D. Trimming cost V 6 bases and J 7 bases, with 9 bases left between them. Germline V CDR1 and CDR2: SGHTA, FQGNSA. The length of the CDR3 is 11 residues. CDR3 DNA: TGTGCCAGCAGTTTACGAGGGACCCAGTACTTC. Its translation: CASSLRGTQYF.

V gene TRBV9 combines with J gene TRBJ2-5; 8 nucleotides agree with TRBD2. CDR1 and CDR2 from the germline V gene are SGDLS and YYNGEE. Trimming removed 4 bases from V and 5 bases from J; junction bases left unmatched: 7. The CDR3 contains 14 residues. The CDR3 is CASSLTSGWETQYF. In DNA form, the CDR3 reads TGTGCCAGCAGCTTAACTAGCGGATGGGAGACCCAGTACTTC.

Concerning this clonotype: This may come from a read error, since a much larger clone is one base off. The CDR3 spells CASRDTTSSTDKQYF. The CDR3 DNA is TGCGCCAGCAGGGATACCACTTCTAGCACAGATAAGCAGTATTTT. V gene TRBV4-1 combines with J gene TRBJ2-3, with D possibly TRBD2 on 5 matching bases. The germline V gene has CDR1 MGHRA and CDR2 YSYEKL. The CDR3 covers 15 residues.

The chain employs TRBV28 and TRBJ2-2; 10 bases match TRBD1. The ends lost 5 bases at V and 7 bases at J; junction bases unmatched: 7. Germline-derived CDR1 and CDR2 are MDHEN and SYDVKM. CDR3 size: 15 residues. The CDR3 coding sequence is TGTGCCAGCAGTCCCCGGACAGGGGGATTCGGGGAGCTGTTTTTT. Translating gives CASSPRTGGFGELFF. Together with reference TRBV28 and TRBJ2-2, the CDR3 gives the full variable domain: DVKVTQSSRYLVKRTGEKVFLECVQDMDHENMFWYRQDPGLGLRLIYFSYDVKMKEKGDIPEGYSVSREKKERFSLILESASTNQTSMYLCASSPRTGGFGELFFGEGSRLTVL.

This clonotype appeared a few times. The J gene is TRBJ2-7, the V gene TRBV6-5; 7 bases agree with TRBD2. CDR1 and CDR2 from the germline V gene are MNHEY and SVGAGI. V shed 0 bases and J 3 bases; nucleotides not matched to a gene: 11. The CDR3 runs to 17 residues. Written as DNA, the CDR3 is TGTGCCAGCAGTTACTCGGACCGGCCGGGAGGCTACTACGAGCAGTACTTC. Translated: CASSYSDRPGGYYEQYF.

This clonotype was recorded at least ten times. CDR3 nucleotides: TGCAGTGCTAAATTAACAGGGGGCGGAACTGAAGCTTTCTTT. Encoded protein: CSAKLTGGGTEAFF. The rearrangement joins TRBV20-1 to TRBJ1-1; 9 bases are a match to TRBD1. CDR1 is DFQATT and CDR2 is SNEGSKA in the germline V gene (reference sequence). V lost 4 bases and J lost 5; bases outside the gene matches: 8. CDR3 size: 14 residues.

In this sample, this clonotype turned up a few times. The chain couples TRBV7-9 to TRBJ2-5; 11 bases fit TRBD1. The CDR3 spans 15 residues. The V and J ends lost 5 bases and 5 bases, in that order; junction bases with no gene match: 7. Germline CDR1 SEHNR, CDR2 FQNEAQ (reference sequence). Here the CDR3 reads CASSRTGGDTETQYF. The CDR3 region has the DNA TGTGCCAGCAGCAGGACAGGGGGCGATACGGAGACCCAGTACTTC.